The subject of this entry is one T cell receptor (beta chain). This specimen comes from a study of CD8 T cells in Susac syndrome. The authors reverse transcribed about 0.45 to 1 ug RNA with random hexamers. The CDR3 of TCR beta was amplified by immunoSEQ multiplex PCR across 54 Vbeta and 13 Jbeta. In TCRdb, the immunoSEQ multiplex PCR reads were re-called with MiXCR into one record per CDR3 protein. Of over 350,000 distinct CDR3 sequences listed, more than 80% are singletons. From germline, CDR1 is MNHEY and CDR2 SVGAGI. Trimming took 5 bases from V and 5 from J; bases not matched to a gene: 9. CDR3 length equals 15 residues. CD8+ and CD4+ T cells from blood underwent TCR beta sequencing, which was carried out in a high-throughput format. TEMRA cells were FACS-enriched and CD8+ and CD4+ T cells negatively isolated.

The clonotype was recovered from a human donor with multiple sclerosis. The genes are TRBV6-5 and TRBJ1-2; TRBD1 matches 9 bases. Sequenced: CD8+ T cells from PBMCs. In nucleotides, the CDR3 is TGTGCCAGCAGTCGTACCGGGACAGGGTTTTATGGCTACACCTTC. Translation gives CASSRTGTGFYGYTF.